These T cell receptor beta chains were read from a single sample in a study of cytomegalovirus exposure and HLA in healthy donors. Here immunoSEQ multiplex PCR was the method, and the copy in TCRdb shows in-frame clones only, minus some. Of tens of thousands of clones listed, nearly 70% are singletons. What was sequenced was PBMCs. The receptor source for this set is a woman in her forties or fifties in good health and CMV-seropositive. Both conserved end residues are part of each CDR3. D genes are given only for firm matches. Expanded clones are given a class, and other clones once, few, many or no size at all.

clone size	D gene	V gene	J gene	CDR3 DNA	CDR3 protein
-	-	TRBV28	TRBJ1-2	TGTGCCAGCAGTTTAGGTCGGGACTCCCATGGGGGCTACACCTTC	CASSLGRDSHGGYTF
-	-	TRBV7-9	TRBJ2-5	TGTGCCAGCAGCCCACAGGGGGGGGAGGAGACCCAGTACTTC	CASSPQGGEETQYF
-	-	TRBV4-1	TRBJ1-3	TGCGCCAGCAGCCGTCCTAGACAGAGCGGAAACACCATATATTTT	CASSRPRQSGNTIYF
-	-	TRBV6-6	TRBJ2-5	TGTGCCAGCAGTTACTCAGATCGGGGAGATAAAGAGACCCAGTACTTC	CASSYSDRGDKETQYF
few	-	TRBV19	TRBJ1-5	TGTGCCAGTAGTATAACAGATTATAGCAATCAGCCCCAGCATTTT	CASSITDYSNQPQHF
-	-	TRBV7-8	TRBJ2-3	TGTGCCAGCAGCCTCCGTGGCGGGAGCACAGATACGCAGTATTTT	CASSLRGGSTDTQYF
-	TRBD1	TRBV28	TRBJ1-5	TGTGCCAGCAGTTTGGACAGGAATCAGCCCCAGCATTTT	CASSLDRNQPQHF
-	TRBD1	TRBV7-9	TRBJ1-2	TGTGCCAGCAGCTTAGGACAGGGGTTCTATGGCTACACCTTC	CASSLGQGFYGYTF
-	-	TRBV9	TRBJ1-4	TGTGCCAGCAGCGGAGGGAACTTTGCAACTAATGAAAAACTGTTTTTT	CASSGGNFATNEKLFF
-	TRBD2	TRBV11-2	TRBJ2-1	TGTGCCAGCAGCTTAGTTAGCGGGGCTTACAATGAGCAGTTCTTC	CASSLVSGAYNEQFF
few	-	TRBV6-1	TRBJ2-7	TGTGCCAGCAACCGAGGGGGAACCTACGAGCAGTACTTC	CASNRGGTYEQYF
few	TRBD2	TRBV28	TRBJ2-7	TGTGCCAGCGGATCCACGGGACTAGTCTCCTACGAGCAGTACTTC	CASGSTGLVSYEQYF
-	-	TRBV18	TRBJ1-1	TGTGCCAGCTCACCGGGCAGCCTTGAAGCTTTCTTT	CASSPGSLEAFF
-	-	TRBV4-3	TRBJ1-6	TGCGCCAGCAGCCAAGACGGCAGGGCCTATTCACCCCTCCACTTT	CASSQDGRAYSPLHF
once	-	TRBV28	TRBJ2-7	TGTGCCAGCAGTTTACCACACCACGAGCAGTACTTC	CASSLPHHEQYF
-	-	TRBV7-6	TRBJ2-1	TGTGCCAGCAGCTTACGATCAGCCCAGGGCTACAGCTCCTACAATGAGCAGTTCTTC	CASSLRSAQGYSSYNEQFF
-	-	TRBV6-5	TRBJ2-7	TGTGCCAGCAAAATTGCATCGGCCTACGAGCAGTACTTC	CASKIASAYEQYF
once	-	TRBV7-3	TRBJ2-3	TGTGCCAGCAGCTTAAACAGCCAAAGCACAGATACGCAGTATTTT	CASSLNSQSTDTQYF
-	TRBD1	TRBV2	TRBJ1-2	TGTGCCAGCAGTCAGGACAGGGGCGGCTACACCTTC	CASSQDRGGYTF
few	TRBD1	TRBV5-4	TRBJ2-7	TGTGCCAGCAGCGGGCAATCCGGGCCCAGGGGGTTCTACGAGCAGTACTTC	CASSGQSGPRGFYEQYF
-	-	TRBV5-1	TRBJ2-2	TGCGCCAGCAGCTCGACAGACAGTAGTAGGGAGGTTGGGGAGCTGTTTTTT	CASSSTDSSREVGELFF
-	TRBD2	TRBV10-3	TRBJ2-1	TGTGCCATCAGTGTGCCGGGGGCGGGAGGGCCGGGTGAGCAGTTCTTC	CAISVPGAGGPGEQFF
-	-	TRBV29-1	TRBJ2-5	TGCAGCGTGGGGGCGAATCAAGAGACCCAGTACTTC	CSVGANQETQYF
-	-	TRBV5-1	TRBJ2-3	TGCGCCAGCAGCTTGGGTGGGGCCCGAAACACAGATACGCAGTATTTT	CASSLGGARNTDTQYF
-	TRBD2	TRBV11-2	TRBJ2-5	TGTGCCAGCAGCCCCCGGACTAGCTTGGTCGAGACCCAGTACTTC	CASSPRTSLVETQYF
-	-	TRBV5-1	TRBJ2-7	TGCGCCAGCAGCTTGTTTTCCGGGAGCGCACGGTTCAGCGAGCAGTACTTC	CASSLFSGSARFSEQYF
-	-	TRBV4-1	TRBJ1-4	TGCGCCAGCAGCCACCTCCAAAGAGCTGAAAAACTGTTTTTT	CASSHLQRAEKLFF
-	-	TRBV28	TRBJ1-2	TGTGCCAGCAGTCCGGACTATGGCTACACCTTC	CASSPDYGYTF
-	-	TRBV6-5	TRBJ1-4	TGTGCCAGCAGTTACGGGGCTGTGATGAGTGAAAAACTGTTTTTT	CASSYGAVMSEKLFF
-	TRBD1	TRBV23-1	TRBJ1-1	TGCGCCAGCAGGCATACAGGGGAGGACACTGAAGCTTTCTTT	CASRHTGEDTEAFF
few	TRBD1	TRBV18	TRBJ2-7	TGTGCCAGCTCACCAGGACAGGTCAATTACTACGAGCAGTACTTC	CASSPGQVNYYEQYF
few	-	TRBV27	TRBJ1-5	TGTGCCAGCAGTTTGGGGGGGGCGCCGAATCAGCCCCAGCATTTT	CASSLGGAPNQPQHF
medium-sized	TRBD2	TRBV27	TRBJ2-3	TGTGCCAGCAGTTTAACTAGCGGGAGGGAAGAAGATACGCAGTATTTT	CASSLTSGREEDTQYF
once	-	TRBV7-9	TRBJ2-1	TGTTCCAGCAGCTTCCCTCTATCAGGGGTCTCCTACAATGAGCAGTTCTTC	CSSSFPLSGVSYNEQFF
few	TRBD2	TRBV6-9	TRBJ2-1	TGTGCCAGCAGGTATACTAGCGGGAGCAACAATGAGCAGTTCTTC	CASRYTSGSNNEQFF
-	TRBD1	TRBV7-3	TRBJ2-1	TGTACCAGCAGCTTAACTGGGGACAGGGCGGGCAATGAGCAGTTCTTC	CTSSLTGDRAGNEQFF
-	TRBD2	TRBV28	TRBJ2-2	TGTGCCAGCAGTTTGGGGGGGGTTAACACCGGGGAGCTGTTTTTT	CASSLGGVNTGELFF
few	TRBD1	TRBV4-1	TRBJ2-5	TGCGCCAGCAGCCGACAGGGCCGACAAGAGACCCAGTACTTC	CASSRQGRQETQYF
-	TRBD2	TRBV2	TRBJ2-7	TGTGCCAGCAGTGAGAACCCTAGCGGGAGGATCTCCTACGAGCAGTACTTC	CASSENPSGRISYEQYF
-	-	TRBV6-5	TRBJ2-7	TGTGCCAGCACCCACGGGCTAGCTAGTACCTACGAGCAGTACTTC	CASTHGLASTYEQYF
-	TRBD2	TRBV7-9	TRBJ2-1	TGTGCCAGCAGCCCCGGGACTAGCGGGGCCTTAGGTGAGCAGTTCTTC	CASSPGTSGALGEQFF
once	TRBD1	TRBV6-6	TRBJ1-4	TGTGCCAGCAGGGATAAAGGGGGCGGAGGTGAAAAACTGTTTTTT	CASRDKGGGGEKLFF
-	TRBD2	TRBV29-1	TRBJ2-7	TGCAGCGTTGAAAGAGCGGGAGTTGGTGACGAGCAGTACTTC	CSVERAGVGDEQYF
few	-	TRBV4-2	TRBJ2-5	TGTGCCAGCAGCCAAGAGCCGGACCAAGAGACCCAGTACTTC	CASSQEPDQETQYF
few	-	TRBV28	TRBJ1-5	TGTGCCAGCAGTGTCTCCCTTTTAAGCAATCAGCCCCAGCATTTT	CASSVSLLSNQPQHF
-	TRBD2	TRBV7-8	TRBJ2-5	TGTGCCAGCAGCTTAGCAGGAGGGACTAGCGGAGAGACCCAGTACTTC	CASSLAGGTSGETQYF
once	TRBD1	TRBV2	TRBJ1-4	TGTGCCAGCAGTGAATTTTTACAGGGGGGTGAAAAACTGTTTTTT	CASSEFLQGGEKLFF